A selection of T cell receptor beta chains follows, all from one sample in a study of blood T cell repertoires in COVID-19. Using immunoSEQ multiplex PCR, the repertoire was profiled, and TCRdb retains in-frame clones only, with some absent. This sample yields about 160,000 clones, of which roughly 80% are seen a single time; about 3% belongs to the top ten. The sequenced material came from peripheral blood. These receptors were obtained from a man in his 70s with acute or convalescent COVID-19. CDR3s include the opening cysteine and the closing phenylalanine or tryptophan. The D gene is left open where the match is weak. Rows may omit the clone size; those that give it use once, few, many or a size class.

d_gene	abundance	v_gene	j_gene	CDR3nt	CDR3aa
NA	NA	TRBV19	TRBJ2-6	TGTGCCAGCAGAGACGGGGGAACTGGGGCCAACGTCCTGACTTTC	CASRDGGTGANVLTF
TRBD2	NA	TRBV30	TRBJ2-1	TGTGCCTGGAGGCCGAGACTAGCGGGAAGCTACAATGAGCAGTTCTTC	CAWRPRLAGSYNEQFF
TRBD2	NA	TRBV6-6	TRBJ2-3	TGTGCCAGCAGTCGCAGCACTAGCGGGACCCTAGCCACAGATACGCAGTATTTT	CASSRSTSGTLATDTQYF
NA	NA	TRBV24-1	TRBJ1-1	TGTGCCACCAGTGAGGGGGCAAAGGGCACTGAAGCTTTCTTT	CATSEGAKGTEAFF
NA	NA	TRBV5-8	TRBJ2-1	TGTGCCAGCAACCTCCGGAGGGGCGTTGAGCAGTTCTTC	CASNLRRGVEQFF
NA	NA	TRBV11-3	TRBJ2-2	TGTGCCAGCACCTTTGCGCGAATGAGGGATCCGAACACCGGGGAGCTGTTTTTT	CASTFARMRDPNTGELFF
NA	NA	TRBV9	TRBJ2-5	TGTGCCAGCAGCGTAGCCGGGCGGGGTAGTTCAGAGACCCAGTACTTC	CASSVAGRGSSETQYF
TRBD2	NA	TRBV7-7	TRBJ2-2	TGTGCTAGCATCCTTGGCGGCCTAGCGGGAGATTCGAACACCGGGGAGCTGTTTTTT	CASILGGLAGDSNTGELFF
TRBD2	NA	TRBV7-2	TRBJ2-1	TGTGCCAGCAGCTATAGCGGGAGCTCCTACAATGAGCAGTTCTTC	CASSYSGSSYNEQFF
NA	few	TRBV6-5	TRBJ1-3	TGTGCCAGCACCTTGACACATGGAAACACCATATATTTT	CASTLTHGNTIYF
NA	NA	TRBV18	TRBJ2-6	TGTGCCAGCTCACCCATCTCTGGGGCCAACGTCCTGACTTTC	CASSPISGANVLTF
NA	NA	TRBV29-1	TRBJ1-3	TGCAGCGTTGGACTAGAAGAAAACACCATATATTTT	CSVGLEENTIYF
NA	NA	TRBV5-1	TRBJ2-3	TGCGCCAGCAGCTTATACGGGGGAGATACGCAGTATTTT	CASSLYGGDTQYF
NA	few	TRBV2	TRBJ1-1	TGTGCCAGCCTCTGGACAGTAAACACTGAAGCTTTCTTT	CASLWTVNTEAFF
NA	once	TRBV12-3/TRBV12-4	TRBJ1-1	TGTGCCAGCAGTTTTACGTGGACTACTGAAGCTTTCTTT	CASSFTWTTEAFF
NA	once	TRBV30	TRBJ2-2	TGTGCCTGGAAGACCGGGACATCGAACACCGGGGAGCTGTTTTTT	CAWKTGTSNTGELFF
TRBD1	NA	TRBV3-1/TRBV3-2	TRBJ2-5	TGTGCCAGCAGCCCTAACAGGGGCGGAGAGACCCAGTACTTC	CASSPNRGGETQYF
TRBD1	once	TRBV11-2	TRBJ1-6	TGTGCCAGCAGCTTACAGGGGGATAATTCACCCCTCCACTTT	CASSLQGDNSPLHF
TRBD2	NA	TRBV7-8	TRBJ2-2	TGTGCCAGCAGCCTAGCGGGGGGATACACCGGGGAGCTGTTTTTT	CASSLAGGYTGELFF
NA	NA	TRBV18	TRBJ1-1	TGTGCCAGCTCACCACCGTTGAATCGAGACAGAGAAGCTTTCTTT	CASSPPLNRDREAFF
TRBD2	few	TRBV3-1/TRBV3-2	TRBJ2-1	TGTGCCAGCAGCCAATGGACTAGCGGTGACAATGAGCAGTTCTTC	CASSQWTSGDNEQFF
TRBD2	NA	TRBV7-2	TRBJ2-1	TGTGCCAGCAGCATGGGACTAGCGAAGACTGTCGAGCAGTTCTTC	CASSMGLAKTVEQFF
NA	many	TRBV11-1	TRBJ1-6	TGTGCCAGCAGCTTAGAAGCGGTTCATTCACCCCTCCACTTT	CASSLEAVHSPLHF
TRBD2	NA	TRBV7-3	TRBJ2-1	TGTGCCAGCAGCCCCCGGAGCGGGAGGGGCAATGAGCAGTTCTTC	CASSPRSGRGNEQFF
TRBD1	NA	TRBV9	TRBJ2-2	TGTGCCAGCAGCGCAGCCGGGACAGGGTCCACCGGGGAGCTGTTTTTT	CASSAAGTGSTGELFF
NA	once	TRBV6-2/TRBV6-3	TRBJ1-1	TGTGCCAGCAGTCGACAGGTCGGTGAAGCTTTCTTT	CASSRQVGEAFF
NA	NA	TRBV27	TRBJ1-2	TGTGCCAGCAGTCCAGACACCTATGGCTACACCTTC	CASSPDTYGYTF
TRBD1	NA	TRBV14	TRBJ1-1	TGTGCCAGCAGCATCCGGACAGGGGCAAACACTGAAGCTTTCTTT	CASSIRTGANTEAFF
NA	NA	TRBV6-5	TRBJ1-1	TGTGCCAGCAGTCACCAGGAACGGGGTTTCTTT	CASSHQERGFF
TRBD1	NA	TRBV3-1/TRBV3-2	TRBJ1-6	TGTGCCAGCAGAGCCGGGACAGGGGTGTCACCCCTCCACTTT	CASRAGTGVSPLHF
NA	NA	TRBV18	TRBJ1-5	TGTGCCAGCTCACCGGGACAAAATCAGCCCCAGCATTTT	CASSPGQNQPQHF
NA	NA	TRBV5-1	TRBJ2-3	TGCGCCAGCAGCTTGTCGATGGGCATACCAATACACGATACGCAGTATTTT	CASSLSMGIPIHDTQYF
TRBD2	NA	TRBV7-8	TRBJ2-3	TGTGCCAGCAGCTTAGTTTCCGGGACTAGCGGAGACCTCACAGATACGCAGTATTTT	CASSLVSGTSGDLTDTQYF
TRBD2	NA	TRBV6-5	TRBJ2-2	TGTGCCAGCAGTCCCAGCGGGAGGGTGAGCGGGGAGCTGTTTTTT	CASSPSGRVSGELFF
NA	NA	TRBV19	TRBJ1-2	TGTGCCAGTAGTGTACAGGGTGGCTATGGCTACACCTTC	CASSVQGGYGYTF
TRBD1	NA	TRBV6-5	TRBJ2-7	TGTGCCAGCAGTAGAGGACAGGATTCCTACGAGCAGTACTTC	CASSRGQDSYEQYF
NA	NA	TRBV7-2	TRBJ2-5	TGTGCCAGCAGCGCAGCAGGGGTACGGGAGACCCAGTACTTC	CASSAAGVRETQYF
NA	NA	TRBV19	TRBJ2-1	TGTGCCAGTAGTGCTGGTTTGGGGAGTTCGTATGAGCAGTTCTTC	CASSAGLGSSYEQFF
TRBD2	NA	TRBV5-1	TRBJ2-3	TGCGCCAGCAGCTTGGTTGGTAGCGGGAGAGGCGGCACAGATACGCAGTATTTT	CASSLVGSGRGGTDTQYF
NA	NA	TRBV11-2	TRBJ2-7	TGTGCCAGCAGCTTAGTGTCAGGGGCCGCCGCCTACGAGCAGTACTTC	CASSLVSGAAAYEQYF
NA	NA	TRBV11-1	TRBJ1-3	TGTGCCAGCAGCAGGACAGACCTGGGCTCTGGAAACACCATATATTTT	CASSRTDLGSGNTIYF
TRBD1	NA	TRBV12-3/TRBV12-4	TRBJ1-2	TGTGCCAGCAGTTGGGACAGGGAACGCTACACCTTC	CASSWDRERYTF
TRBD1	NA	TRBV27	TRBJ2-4	TGTGCCAGTGCTACGGGACAGGGGATCCCGCTAGCCAAAAACATTCAGTACTTC	CASATGQGIPLAKNIQYF
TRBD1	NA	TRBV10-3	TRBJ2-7	TGTGCCATCAGCCCCACAGGGGGCCTCTACGAGCAGTACTTC	CAISPTGGLYEQYF
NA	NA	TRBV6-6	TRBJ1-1	TGTGCCAGCAGGGACTATGTATTAGGGTACACTGAAGCTTTCTTT	CASRDYVLGYTEAFF
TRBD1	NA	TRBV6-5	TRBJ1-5	TGTGCCATTGTCACAGGGGGCTCTGGTCAGCCCCAGCATTTT	CAIVTGGSGQPQHF
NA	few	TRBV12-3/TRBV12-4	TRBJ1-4	TGTGCCAGCAATCAGGGTGGTGTTGAAAAACTGTTTTTT	CASNQGGVEKLFF
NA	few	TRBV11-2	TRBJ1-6	TGTGCCAGCGGTCGATCCGGTTTACCCCTCCACTTT	CASGRSGLPLHF
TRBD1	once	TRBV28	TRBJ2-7	TGTGCCAGCACCAATCCGGGACAGGGATCATACGAGCAGTACTTC	CASTNPGQGSYEQYF
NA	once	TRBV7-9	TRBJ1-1	TGTGCCAGCAGCTTACGGGGGGCTGAAGCTTTCTTT	CASSLRGAEAFF
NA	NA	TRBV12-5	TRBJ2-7	TGTGCTAGTGGTGGGGGCTCTAGCGGCTCCTACGAGCAGTACTTC	CASGGGSSGSYEQYF
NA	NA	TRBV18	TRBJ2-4	TGTGCCAGCTCACCAGGCTCGGGAAACATTCAGTACTTC	CASSPGSGNIQYF
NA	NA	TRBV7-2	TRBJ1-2	TGTGCCAGCAGCTTAGGGACAGAATATGGCTACACCTTC	CASSLGTEYGYTF